The clone carrying this TCR beta chain was counted between two and nine times. Hyperthyroidism patients were newly diagnosed, ill under 2 months, and aged 18 to 65 years. The data were obtained in a study of Graves' ophthalmopathy and Graves' hyperthyroidism. Study-wide context: Calling hyperthyroidism stable required that no ophthalmopathy show up within 18 months of follow-up.

The TCR beta CDR3 regions underwent amplification from RNA transcripts. An opening RT-PCR round employed HTBI primers and preceded a second-round multiplex PCR. Each CDR3 protein is one row after TCRdb ran MiXCR on the multiplex PCR reads. Among 450,000 to 600,000 distinct CDR3 sequences listed, about two fifths were seen once. Germline CDR1 is ENHRY and CDR2 is SYGVKD. V lost 4 bases and J 9 bases, leaving 9 bases between the germline ends. The CDR3 totals 12 residues. The source is an adult man with Graves' hyperthyroidism. The chain uses TRBV10-3 and TRBJ2-2, with D unclear. The sequenced sample was peripheral blood or thyroid tissue (not recorded which). The CDR3 nucleotides read TGTGCCATCAGTGGGGGAACACGGGAGCTGTTTTTT. Protein product: CAISGGTRELFF.